The 8 T cell receptor beta chains below were found in one sample sequenced in a study of tumor and adjacent non-tumor tissue in lung cancer. This sample's RNA came from whole unsorted tissue. The normal lung tissue was taken more than 3 cm from the tumor edge. A modified ARM-PCR protocol with three rounds of nested PCR amplified TCRbeta. TCRdb reanalysed the multiplex PCR reads using MiXCR and keeps one entry per CDR3 protein. The repertoire holds about 86,000 distinct CDR3 sequences, 75% to 85% seen once, with about a fifth in the top ten. Material: distant non-tumor lung tissue. Source of these receptors: a woman aged 50 to 60 with non-small cell lung cancer.

Comments on this clonotype: One junction end disagrees with the germline gene, perhaps due to a read error. J is TRBJ1-2 and V is TRBV5-4; 8 positions match TRBD1. This CDR3 comprises 14 residues. CDR1 and CDR2 from the germline V gene are SGHNT and YYREEE (reference sequence). CDR3 DNA: TGTGCCATCAGCTTGCCGGGACAGGTCTATGGCTATACCTTC. Translation: CAISLPGQVYGYTF.

With regard to this clonotype: This CDR3 is missing its conserved last phenylalanine or tryptophan, likely due to a read error. The chain has TRBV11-1 and TRBJ2-1; D is perhaps TRBD2 (6 bases). This CDR3 has 15 amino acids. Germline-derived CDR1 and CDR2 are SGHAT and FQDESV (reference sequence). CDR3 DNA sequence: TGTACCAGCAGCTTGGGACTTGCGGACTACAATGAGCAGTTCTTA. Protein: CTSSLGLADYNEQFL.

V gene TRBV4-2 combines with J gene TRBJ1-2, with D tentatively TRBD1 (5 bases). CDR1 and CDR2 from the germline V gene are LGHNA and YNFKEQ. The CDR3 runs 13 residues. This CDR3 reads CGNSQDGRDGYTF. CDR3 sequence (DNA): TGTGGCAACAGCCAAGATGGCAGGGATGGCTACACCTTC.

This clonotype was detected many times. J is TRBJ2-1 and V is TRBV6-4; TRBD1 aligns across 9 bases. V dropped 2 bases and J dropped 15; count of bases not matched to a gene: 8. CDR1 MRHNA and CDR2 SNTAGT come from the germline V gene. The CDR3 runs 13 residues. The CDR3, as DNA: TGTGCCAGCAGTGACGGGACAGGGACGAGCACGTTCTTC. Translation gives CASSDGTGTSTFF.

Of note for this clonotype: Mismatch with germline at one junction end may stem from a read error. V gene TRBV6-2 or TRBV6-3 combines with J gene TRBJ2-1; D is ambiguous. Germline V lookup: CDR1 MNHEY, CDR2 SVGEGT. The CDR3 spans 13 residues. The CDR3 here is CASSLIPYNEQSF. CDR3 coding DNA: TGTGCCAGCAGTTTAATCCCTTACAATGAGCAGTCCTTC.

The J gene is TRBJ2-2, the V gene TRBV10-3; TRBD1 matches 7 bases. Trimming removed 4 bases from V and 17 bases from J; junction bases left unmatched: 28. Germline assignment: CDR1 ENHRY and CDR2 SYGVKD. The CDR3 loop spans 18 amino acids. CDR3 DNA sequence: TGTGCCATCAGTGCGCGACAGGGAAGCAGGACCAACACCGGGGAGTTATTTTTT. It encodes CAISARQGSRTNTGELFF.

This clonotype has just one count. The chain joins TRBV6-6 to TRBJ2-2; D is perhaps TRBD2 (6 bases). The V gene's germline CDR1 is MNHNY and CDR2 SVGAGI (reference sequence). The CDR3 consists of 14 residues. V lost 5 bases, J lost 7 bases, and 14 bases lay in between. The CDR3 DNA is TGTGCCAGCAGTGGGGAGGCTCGTAGCGGGGAGCTGTTTTTT. Amino acid sequence: CASSGEARSGELFF.

V and J are TRBV6-5 and TRBJ2-7; D is possibly TRBD1 (5 bases). The CDR3 is made up of 15 amino acids. Germline V gene lookup returns CDR1 MNHEY and CDR2 SVGAGI. V lost 7 bases and J lost 10, with 26 bases in between. CDR3 in DNA: TGTGCCAGCACCGCACTCGGCAGGGTCCAAGGAGAACAGTACTTC. This codes for CASTALGRVQGEQYF.